This entry lists 21 T cell receptor beta chains sequenced from one sample in a study of blood T cell repertoires in COVID-19. Some clones are missing from TCRdb's copy, which holds only in-frame ones; the method was immunoSEQ multiplex PCR. Among hundreds of thousands of clones listed, around nine tenths were seen once. The specimen sequenced was PBMCs or T cells enriched from blood (not recorded which). The source is a woman in her forties or fifties who had recovered from COVID-19.

CDR3 sequence: CASSLYRQGAKSPLHF. The CDR3 nucleotides read TGCGCCAGCAGCTTGTACCGACAGGGGGCGAAGTCACCCCTCCACTTT. V gene TRBV5-1 combines with J gene TRBJ1-6, with 10 bases that match TRBD1. Germline trimming cut 1 base from V and 10 bases from J; bases unmatched to any gene: 8. CDR1 and CDR2 from the germline V gene are SGHRS and YFSETQ. The CDR3 has 16 residues.

CDR3 amino acids: CASSLVGQGNEKLFF. The DNA of the CDR3 is TGCGCCAGCAGCTTGGTGGGACAGGGAAATGAAAAACTGTTTTTT. J is TRBJ1-4 and V is TRBV5-1; TRBD1 matches 9 bases. V was clipped by 0 bases and J by 5 bases; unmatched bases: 2. The germline gives CDR1 SGHRS, CDR2 YFSETQ. This CDR3 comprises 15 residues.

V and J are TRBV30 and TRBJ1-5, with 7 positions matching TRBD1. The CDR3 covers 14 residues. With V trimmed by 5 bases and J by 2 bases, 6 bases remained unmatched. From germline, CDR1 is GTSNPN and CDR2 SVGIG (reference sequence). CDR3 DNA sequence: TGTGCCTGGGGAACAGGGGTTGGCAATCAGCCCCAGCATTTT. This gives the protein CAWGTGVGNQPQHF.

In nucleotides, the CDR3 is TGTGCCAGCAGTCCCCTGGGGGGGACTGAAGCTTTCTTT. This encodes CASSPLGGTEAFF. J is TRBJ1-1 and V is TRBV12-3 or TRBV12-4, with D possibly TRBD1 on 5 matching bases. The CDR3 is 13 amino acids. V lost 5 bases, J lost 5 bases, and 12 bases lay in between.

The genes are TRBV4-2 and TRBJ1-2, with TRBD1 matching over 11 bases. With 4 bases clipped from V and 6 bases from J, the junction kept 1 base outside the gene matches. Germline V gene data show CDR1 as LGHNA and CDR2 as YNFKEQ. CDR3 length: 13 amino acids. CDR3 amino acids: CASSPDRGHGYTF. Written as DNA, the CDR3 is TGTGCCAGCAGCCCGGACAGGGGGCATGGCTACACCTTC.

This chain links TRBV5-1 with TRBJ1-3; 9 bases are a match to TRBD1. Germline V lookup: CDR1 SGHRS, CDR2 YFSETQ. The CDR3 is 16 residues long. J lost 4 bases, V lost 0 bases, and 5 bases had no gene match. The CDR3 bases are TGCGCCAGCAGCTTGGGTTCCGGGACAGGGGGAAACACCATATATTTT. It translates to CASSLGSGTGGNTIYF.

CDR3 loop: CASSLGVAGINTEAFF. The DNA of the CDR3 is TGTGCCAGCAGCTTAGGGGTGGCGGGAATAAACACTGAAGCTTTCTTT. This chain joins TRBV11-2 and TRBJ1-1; D not resolved. Germline V CDR1 and CDR2: SGHAT, FQNNGV. With 1 base removed from V and 2 bases from J, the gap between germline ends came to 14 bases. This CDR3 has 16 amino acids.

The chain recombines TRBV6-5 with TRBJ1-1; TRBD1 matches at 7 bases. Germline V gene data show CDR1 as MNHEY and CDR2 as SVGAGI. CDR3 length: 14 residues. V shed 2 bases, J shed 5 bases, and the junction held 5 bases outside the gene matches. CDR3 amino acids: CASSYRQGGTEAFF. The CDR3 DNA reads as TGTGCCAGCAGTTACAGACAGGGCGGTACTGAAGCTTTCTTT.

This clone was seen once. The chain uses TRBV2 and TRBJ1-2; D remains unclear. V dropped 2 bases and J dropped 8 bases, with 9 bases sitting between them. The CDR3 has 12 amino acids. Germline assignment: CDR1 SNHLY and CDR2 FYNNEI. The CDR3 DNA is TGTGCCAGCAGTGAATTCGGTGAAGGCTACACCTTC. Its protein is CASSEFGEGYTF. The complete variable domain, with remaining parts taken from reference TRBV2 and TRBJ1-2, reads EPEVTQTPSHQVTQMGQEVILRCVPISNHLYFYWYRQILGQKVEFLVSFYNNEISEKSEIFDDQFSVERPDGSNFTLKIRSTKLEDSAMYFCASSEFGEGYTFGSGTRLTVV.

V usage is TRBV7-9 and J usage is TRBJ1-2, with 7 bases matching TRBD1. Germline V gene data show CDR1 as SEHNR and CDR2 as FQNEAQ (reference sequence). This CDR3 spans 14 amino acids. V trimming: 2 bases; J trimming: 8 bases; junction bases outside the gene matches: 8. The CDR3 spells CASSLLSGTDGYTF. Written as DNA, the CDR3 is TGTGCCAGCAGCTTACTCTCCGGGACAGACGGCTACACCTTC.

This sequence joins TRBV6-1 and TRBJ1-5, with 8 bases identical to TRBD1. Germline-derived CDR1 and CDR2 are MNHNS and SASEGT. The J segment lost 9 bases and the V segment lost 1 base, leaving 8 bases of the junction unmatched. The CDR3 runs 15 residues. The CDR3 DNA reads TGTGCCAGCAGTGAAGGCAGGGGGCCAGAGTGGCCCCAGCATTTT. Protein: CASSEGRGPEWPQHF.

The J gene is TRBJ2-5, the V gene TRBV24-1, with a tentative D call TRBD1 (7 bases). Trimming cost V 5 bases and J 2 bases, with 17 bases left between them. From germline, CDR1 is KGHDR and CDR2 SFDVKD. CDR3 length: 16 amino acids. CDR3 loop: CATSGSGGTAQETQYF. CDR3 nucleotide sequence: TGTGCCACCAGTGGGTCAGGCGGGACAGCACAAGAGACCCAGTACTTC.

The CDR3 DNA follows: TGTGCCAGCAGCAGGGGGACTAGCGGAGAGACCCAGTACTTC. It translates to CASSRGTSGETQYF. The chain links TRBV11-2 to TRBJ2-5; 11 positions agree with TRBD2. The CDR3 spans 14 residues. V was pared by 5 bases and J by 4 bases, with 3 bases of the junction left unmatched. From germline, CDR1 is SGHAT and CDR2 FQNNGV.

The J gene is TRBJ2-5, the V gene TRBV28, with 12 bases identical to TRBD2. The length of the CDR3 is 16 residues. V gave up 6 bases and J gave up 4 bases; unmatched junction bases: 9. Germline CDR1 reads MDHEN; CDR2 reads SYDVKM. This chain's CDR3 is CASSMALAGGRETQYF. CDR3 bases: TGTGCCAGCAGCATGGCCCTAGCGGGGGGGCGAGAGACCCAGTACTTC.

The CDR3 loop reads CASSQGSMDRAGNTIYF. Here the CDR3 DNA reads TGTGCCAGCAGCCAAGGATCAATGGACAGGGCTGGAAACACCATATATTTT. The genes are TRBV4-2 and TRBJ1-3; 8 nucleotides match TRBD1. The length of the CDR3 is 17 residues. Trimming cost V 1 base and J 2 bases; bases outside gene matches: 7. CDR1 is LGHNA and CDR2 is YNFKEQ in the germline V gene.

The chain couples TRBV3-1 (or the pseudogene TRBV3-2) to TRBJ1-6; 7 bases align to TRBD1. CDR1 and CDR2 from the germline V gene are LGHDT and YNNKEL (reference sequence). V was clipped by 5 bases and J by 4 bases; unmatched bases: 5. The CDR3 is made up of 15 amino acids. CDR3: CASSVQGGYNSPLHF. The CDR3 DNA reads TGTGCCAGCAGCGTCCAGGGGGGATATAATTCACCCCTCCACTTT.

This chain joins TRBV15 and TRBJ1-4; 7 bases line up with TRBD1. Unmatched junction bases numbered 9, after V lost 0 bases and J lost 8 bases. Germline V gene sequence: CDR1 LNHNV, CDR2 YYDKDF (reference sequence). This CDR3 comprises 16 residues. The CDR3 region is CATSRDLKGATEKLFF. The CDR3 coding sequence is TGTGCCACCAGCAGAGATCTCAAGGGGGCTACCGAAAAACTGTTTTTT.

This clone was seen once. The V and J genes are TRBV10-3 and TRBJ2-3; 7 nucleotides align to TRBD2. The length of the CDR3 is 16 residues. Germline V gene sequence: CDR1 ENHRY, CDR2 SYGVKD. Trimming at V came to 0 bases and at J to 4 bases, leaving 7 bases not matched to a gene. For the CDR3, the DNA is TGTGCCATCAGTGAGTCGGTAGCGGGTGGGGCAGATACGCAGTATTTT. Protein sequence: CAISESVAGGADTQYF.

This rearrangement joins TRBV30 to TRBJ1-2; the match to TRBD1 covers 9 bases. The CDR3 is made up of 13 amino acids. V dropped 7 bases and J dropped 4; count of bases not matched to a gene: 7. Germline V CDR1 and CDR2: GTSNPN, SVGIG (reference sequence). CDR3 amino acids: CAYNLQGAYGYTF. The DNA for the CDR3 is TGTGCCTACAACCTACAGGGGGCCTATGGCTACACCTTC.

This rearrangement joins TRBV4-1 to TRBJ2-5; 9 bases are a match to TRBD1. The CDR3 spans 15 residues. From germline, CDR1 is MGHRA and CDR2 YSYEKL. Trimming removed 2 bases from V and 4 bases from J; junction bases left unmatched: 5. The CDR3 protein is CASSQSWTGAETQYF. CDR3 sequence (DNA): TGCGCCAGCAGCCAATCCTGGACAGGGGCAGAGACCCAGTACTTC.

The rearrangement uses TRBV5-1 and TRBJ1-2, with D possibly TRBD1 on 6 matching bases. This CDR3 region has 18 residues. V was cut by 0 bases and J by 2 bases, with 20 bases left in between. CDR1 is SGHRS and CDR2 is YFSETQ in the germline V gene. The CDR3 DNA follows: TGCGCCAGCAGCTTGGTACCCGCTGAGACGACAGGCAACTATGGCTACACCTTC. Protein sequence: CASSLVPAETTGNYGYTF.